Sequencing of this T cell receptor (beta chain) was carried out in a study of blood T cells in healthy people across ages. Study-level information: Every two T cells gave about one barcoded beta molecule via template switching.

Next came a second PCR, run for about 6 to 12 cycles, which used a sample-barcoded 5' primer along with a J-beta primer mix. TCRdb fed the 5' RACE reads into MiXCR, producing one record per CDR3 protein. The sample contains a few hundred thousand distinct CDR3 sequences, about 25% of which appear only once. The receptor was isolated from an older woman in good health. Source material: blood.

The CDR3: CASSLAWGGSIYEQYF. The CDR3 region has the DNA TGCGCCAGCAGCCTCGCTTGGGGCGGGAGTATCTACGAGCAGTACTTC. The rearrangement joins TRBV4-3 to TRBJ2-7; TRBD2 aligns across 7 bases. Germline V CDR1 and CDR2: LGHNA, YSLEER. Trimming took 4 bases from V and 3 from J; bases not matched to a gene: 12. The CDR3 is made up of 16 amino acids.